The clone carrying this TCR beta chain turned up a few times. Its antigen is unknown. Fresh peripheral blood, roughly 9.6 ml, was the source of the PBMCs. V gave up 1 base and J gave up 7 bases, with 17 bases separating them. Germline assignment: CDR1 MGHRA and CDR2 YSYEKL. The CDR3 spans 16 residues. This sample stems from a study of T cells in Graves' hyperthyroidism and ophthalmopathy. Study-level results: A model built on 13 V-J features separated ophthalmopathy from stable hyperthyroidism.

Authors of the study amplified TCR beta CDR3 regions from RNA transcripts. Initially, a first-round RT-PCR of the TCR CDR3 employed the HTBI primer set. Using its own MiXCR run on the multiplex PCR reads, TCRdb lists one record per CDR3 protein. There are 300,000 to 450,000 distinct CDR3 sequences in the sample; less than 20% occur only once, and around two fifths lies in the top ten. The clonotype comes from a young man with Graves' ophthalmopathy. The specimen sequenced was blood. The chain is built from TRBV4-1 and TRBJ1-5; D gene ambiguous. The CDR3 sequence: CASSQVVTGKGQPQHF. In DNA, the CDR3 is TGCGCCAGCAGCCAAGTAGTAACGGGGAAGGGACAGCCCCAGCATTTT.